This T cell receptor (beta chain) was identified in a study of glioma-infiltrating T cells after dendritic cell vaccination. Sequencing used immunoSEQ multiplex PCR; TCRdb keeps in-frame clones, though not all of them. The sample contains some 110,000 clones, around 87% of which appear only once. Stated time point: after dendritic cell vaccination, including at tumor progression/relapse. The TCR originated in a human donor with glioblastoma. Sequences were derived from blood, sampled after dendritic cell vaccination.

In DNA form, the CDR3 reads TGTGCCAGTAGAAAAAATCCCGGTGCGGGTGGCTACACCTTC. It encodes CASRKNPGAGGYTF. This chain joins TRBV19 and TRBJ1-2; unclear D gene. V was trimmed by 6 bases and J by 7 bases, leaving 18 bases between them. The CDR3 runs to 14 residues. Germline V gives CDR1 LNHDA, CDR2 SQIVND (reference sequence).